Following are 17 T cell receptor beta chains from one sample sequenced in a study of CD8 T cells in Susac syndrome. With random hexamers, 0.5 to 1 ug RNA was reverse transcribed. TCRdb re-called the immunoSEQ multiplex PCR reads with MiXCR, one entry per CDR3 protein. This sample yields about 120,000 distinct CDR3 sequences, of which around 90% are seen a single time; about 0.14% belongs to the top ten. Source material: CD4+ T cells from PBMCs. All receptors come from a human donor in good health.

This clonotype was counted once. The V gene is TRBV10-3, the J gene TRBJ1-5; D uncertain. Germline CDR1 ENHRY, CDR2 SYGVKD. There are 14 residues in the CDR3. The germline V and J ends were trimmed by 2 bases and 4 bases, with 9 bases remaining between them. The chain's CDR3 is CAISETGKNQPQHF. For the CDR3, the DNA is TGTGCCATCAGTGAGACCGGAAAAAATCAGCCCCAGCATTTT.

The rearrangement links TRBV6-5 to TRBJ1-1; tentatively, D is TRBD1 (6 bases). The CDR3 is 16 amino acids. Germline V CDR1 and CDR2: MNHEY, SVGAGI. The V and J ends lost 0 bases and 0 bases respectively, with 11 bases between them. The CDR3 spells CASSYSRGGLNTEAFF. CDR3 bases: TGTGCCAGCAGTTACTCGAGAGGGGGTTTGAACACTGAAGCTTTCTTT.

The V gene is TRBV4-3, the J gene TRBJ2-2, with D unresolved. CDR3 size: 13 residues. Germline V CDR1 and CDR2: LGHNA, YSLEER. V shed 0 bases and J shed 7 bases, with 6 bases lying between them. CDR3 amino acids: CASSQDYFGELFF. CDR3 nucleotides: TGCGCCAGCAGCCAAGATTACTTCGGGGAGCTGTTTTTT.

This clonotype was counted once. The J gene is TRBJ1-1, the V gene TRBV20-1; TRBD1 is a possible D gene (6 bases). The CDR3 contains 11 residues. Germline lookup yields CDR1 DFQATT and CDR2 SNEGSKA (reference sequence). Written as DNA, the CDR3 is TGCAGGGCCTCCAGGGGCACTGAAGCTTTCTTT. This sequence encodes CRASRGTEAFF.

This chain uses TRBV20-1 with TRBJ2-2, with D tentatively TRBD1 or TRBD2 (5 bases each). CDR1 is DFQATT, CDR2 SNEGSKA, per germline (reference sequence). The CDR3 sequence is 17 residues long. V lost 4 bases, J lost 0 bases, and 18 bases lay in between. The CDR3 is CSATRDGKMSNTGELFF. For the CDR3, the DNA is TGCAGTGCTACCCGGGACGGCAAGATGTCGAACACCGGGGAGCTGTTTTTT.

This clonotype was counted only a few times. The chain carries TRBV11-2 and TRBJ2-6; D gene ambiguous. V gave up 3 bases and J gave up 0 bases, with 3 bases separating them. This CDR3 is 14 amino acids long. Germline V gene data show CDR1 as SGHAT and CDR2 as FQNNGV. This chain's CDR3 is CASSFNSGANVLTF. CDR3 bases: TGTGCCAGCAGCTTTAACTCTGGGGCCAACGTCCTGACTTTC.

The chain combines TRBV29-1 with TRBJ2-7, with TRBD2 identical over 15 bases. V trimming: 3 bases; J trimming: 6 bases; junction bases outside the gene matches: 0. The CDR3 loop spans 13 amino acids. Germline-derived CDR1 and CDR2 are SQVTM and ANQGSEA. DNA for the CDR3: TGCAGCGTTGAGGGACTAGCGGGGGGCGAGCAGTACTTC. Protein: CSVEGLAGGEQYF.

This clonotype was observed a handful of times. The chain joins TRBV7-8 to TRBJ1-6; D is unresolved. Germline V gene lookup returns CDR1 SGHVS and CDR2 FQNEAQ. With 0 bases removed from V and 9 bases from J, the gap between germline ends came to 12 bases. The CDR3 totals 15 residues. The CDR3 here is CASSLAVETSSPLHF. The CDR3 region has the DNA TGTGCCAGCAGCTTAGCGGTTGAGACTTCTTCACCCCTCCACTTT.

For the CDR3, the DNA is TGTGCCAGCAGCCATTGGGGGCGGACCCCCCCTGAAGCTTTCTTT. Translated: CASSHWGRTPPEAFF. This chain joins TRBV5-6 and TRBJ1-1; perhaps TRBD1 as D (6 bases). Germline V CDR1 and CDR2: SGHDT, YYEEEE. Between the trimmed V and J ends, which lost 4 bases and 6 bases, there was a span of 19 bases. The CDR3 extends over 15 amino acids. Filled out from reference TRBV5-6 and TRBJ1-1, the complete variable domain reads DAGVTQSPTHLIKTRGQQVTLRCSPKSGHDTVSWYQQALGQGPQFIFQYYEEEERQRGNFPDRFSGHQFPNYSSELNVNALLLGDSALYLCASSHWGRTPPEAFFGQGTRLTVV.

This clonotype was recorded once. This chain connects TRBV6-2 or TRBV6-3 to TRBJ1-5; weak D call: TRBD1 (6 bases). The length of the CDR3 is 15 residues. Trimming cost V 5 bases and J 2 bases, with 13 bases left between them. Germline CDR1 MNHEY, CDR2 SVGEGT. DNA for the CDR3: TGTGCCAGCAGTGACCGGACAGAACGCAATCAGCCCCAGCATTTT. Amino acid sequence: CASSDRTERNQPQHF.

The CDR3, as DNA: TGCAGCGTCGTGCCCCGACTCGGGTATGGCTACACCTTC. Translating it yields CSVVPRLGYGYTF. The V gene is TRBV29-1, the J gene TRBJ1-2; no clear D. The CDR3 has 13 amino acids. Germline loops: CDR1 SQVTM, CDR2 ANQGSEA. Trimming removed 6 bases from V and 5 bases from J, with 16 bases in between.

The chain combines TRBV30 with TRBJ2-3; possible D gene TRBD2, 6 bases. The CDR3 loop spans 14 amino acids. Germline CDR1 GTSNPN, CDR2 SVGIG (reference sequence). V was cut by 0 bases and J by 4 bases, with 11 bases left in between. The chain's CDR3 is CAWSVWEVADTQYF. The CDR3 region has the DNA TGTGCCTGGAGTGTTTGGGAGGTAGCAGATACGCAGTATTTT.

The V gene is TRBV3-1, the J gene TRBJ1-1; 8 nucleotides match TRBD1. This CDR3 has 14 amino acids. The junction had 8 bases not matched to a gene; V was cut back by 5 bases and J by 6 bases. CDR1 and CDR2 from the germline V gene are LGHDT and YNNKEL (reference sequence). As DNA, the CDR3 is TGTGCCAGCAGCTCGCCGGACAGGGACTCTGAAGCTTTCTTT. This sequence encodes CASSSPDRDSEAFF.

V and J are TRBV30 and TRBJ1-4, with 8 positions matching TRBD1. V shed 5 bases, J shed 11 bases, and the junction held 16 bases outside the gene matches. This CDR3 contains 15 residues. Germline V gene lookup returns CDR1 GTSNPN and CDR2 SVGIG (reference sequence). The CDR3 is CAWLAGGRKARKLFF. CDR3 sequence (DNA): TGTGCCTGGTTGGCAGGGGGCAGGAAGGCGAGGAAACTGTTTTTT.

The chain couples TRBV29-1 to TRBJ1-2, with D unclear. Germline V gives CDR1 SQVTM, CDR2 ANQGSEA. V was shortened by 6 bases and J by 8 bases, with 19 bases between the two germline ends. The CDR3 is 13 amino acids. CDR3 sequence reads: CSVGRTEIRGYTF. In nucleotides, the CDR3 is TGCAGCGTCGGACGGACGGAGATCCGCGGCTACACCTTC.

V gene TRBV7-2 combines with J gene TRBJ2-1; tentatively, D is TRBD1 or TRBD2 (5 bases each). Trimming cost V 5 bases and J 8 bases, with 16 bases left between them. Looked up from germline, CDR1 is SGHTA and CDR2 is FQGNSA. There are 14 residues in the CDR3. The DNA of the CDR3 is TGTGCCAGCAGCCCGACGGGGCAGTCGCATGAGCAGTTCTTC. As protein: CASSPTGQSHEQFF.

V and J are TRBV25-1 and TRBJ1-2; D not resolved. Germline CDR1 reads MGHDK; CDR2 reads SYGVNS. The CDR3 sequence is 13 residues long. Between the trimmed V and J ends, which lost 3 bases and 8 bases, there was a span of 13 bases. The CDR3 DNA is TGTGCCAGCAGTGACCGGGTTAGATTGGGCTACACCTTC. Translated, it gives CASSDRVRLGYTF.